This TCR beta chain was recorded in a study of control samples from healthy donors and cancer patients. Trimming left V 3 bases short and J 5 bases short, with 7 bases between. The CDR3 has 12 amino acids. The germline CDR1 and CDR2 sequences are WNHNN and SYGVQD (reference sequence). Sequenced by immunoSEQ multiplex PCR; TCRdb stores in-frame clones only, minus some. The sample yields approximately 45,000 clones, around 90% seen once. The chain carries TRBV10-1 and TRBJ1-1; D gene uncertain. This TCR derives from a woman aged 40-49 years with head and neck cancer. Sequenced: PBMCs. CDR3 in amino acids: CASSDRETEAFF. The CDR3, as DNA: TGCGCCAGCAGTGATAGGGAGACTGAAGCTTTCTTT.